Listed below are T cell receptor beta chains from one sample, sequenced in a study of blood T cell repertoires in COVID-19. The method was immunoSEQ multiplex PCR; TCRdb's version includes in-frame clones alone and lacks a portion of them. The top ten hold under 2% of the sample, which has about 320,000 clones, 85% seen once. Input material: PBMCs or T cells enriched from blood (not recorded which). The receptor set was obtained from a woman in her thirties who had been exposed to COVID-19. CDR3s include the opening cysteine and the closing phenylalanine or tryptophan. Fields, in order: V gene, J gene, clone size, D gene, CDR3 length, CDR3 DNA, CDR3 protein. The D gene is left open where the match is weak. Only some rows state a clone size, as once, few, many or a class for expanded clones.

V gene: TRBV30
J gene: TRBJ1-4
clone size: .
D gene: .
CDR3 length: 15
CDR3 DNA: TGTGCCTGGAAAGGGGCAGGGCGCCGAAATGAAAAACTGTTTTTT
CDR3 protein: CAWKGAGRRNEKLFF

V gene: TRBV10-3
J gene: TRBJ2-6
clone size: .
D gene: .
CDR3 length: 18
CDR3 DNA: TGTGCCATCAGTGAGTCGGGCGGAGGTGTAGCTGGGGCCAACGTCCTGACTTTC
CDR3 protein: CAISESGGGVAGANVLTF

V gene: TRBV28
J gene: TRBJ1-5
clone size: .
D gene: TRBD1
CDR3 length: 16
CDR3 DNA: TGTGCCAGCAGAACTTACCGGGACAGTTTTAATCAGCCCCAGCATTTT
CDR3 protein: CASRTYRDSFNQPQHF

V gene: TRBV5-6
J gene: TRBJ2-5
clone size: .
D gene: TRBD1
CDR3 length: 15
CDR3 DNA: TGTGCCAGCAGCGGGACAGGGGAATTTGGGGAGACCCAGTACTTC
CDR3 protein: CASSGTGEFGETQYF

V gene: TRBV7-9
J gene: TRBJ1-4
clone size: .
D gene: .
CDR3 length: 16
CDR3 DNA: TGTGCCAGCAGCCCCGGACGGGGACAAGAGAAGGAAAAACTGTTTTTT
CDR3 protein: CASSPGRGQEKEKLFF

V gene: TRBV5-4
J gene: TRBJ1-6
clone size: .
D gene: TRBD1
CDR3 length: 16
CDR3 DNA: TGTGCCAGCAGCTTTCAAGCCGGGACAGATAATTCACCCCTCCACTTT
CDR3 protein: CASSFQAGTDNSPLHF

V gene: TRBV30
J gene: TRBJ2-3
clone size: .
D gene: .
CDR3 length: 13
CDR3 DNA: TGTGCCTGGAGTTCAGGGTTCCCAGATACGCAGTATTTT
CDR3 protein: CAWSSGFPDTQYF

V gene: TRBV7-2
J gene: TRBJ2-7
clone size: few
D gene: TRBD2
CDR3 length: 17
CDR3 DNA: TGTGCCAGCAGCTTAGAGTCTAGCGGTCGAAAAACCTACGAGCAGTACTTC
CDR3 protein: CASSLESSGRKTYEQYF

V gene: TRBV30
J gene: TRBJ2-1
clone size: .
D gene: TRBD2
CDR3 length: 16
CDR3 DNA: TGTGCCTGGAGTGTATACGGCGGGAGCTCCTACAATGAGCAGTTCTTC
CDR3 protein: CAWSVYGGSSYNEQFF

V gene: TRBV27
J gene: TRBJ2-5
clone size: .
D gene: TRBD1
CDR3 length: 14
CDR3 DNA: TGTGCCAGCAGCCACAGGGGGATGGCAGAGACCCAGTACTTC
CDR3 protein: CASSHRGMAETQYF

V gene: TRBV5-1
J gene: TRBJ2-5
clone size: .
D gene: .
CDR3 length: 16
CDR3 DNA: TGCGCCAGCAGTTTAGGTTTGGGGCGCACTTCGAAGACCCAGTACTTC
CDR3 protein: CASSLGLGRTSKTQYF

V gene: TRBV15
J gene: TRBJ2-3
clone size: .
D gene: .
CDR3 length: 17
CDR3 DNA: TGTGCCACCAGCAGAGATCTCGCCAGGGTTAGCACAGATACGCAGTATTTT
CDR3 protein: CATSRDLARVSTDTQYF

V gene: TRBV19
J gene: TRBJ1-6
clone size: .
D gene: .
CDR3 length: 13
CDR3 DNA: TGTGCCAGTACGGGGAGCTATAATTCACCCCTCCACTTT
CDR3 protein: CASTGSYNSPLHF

V gene: TRBV24-1
J gene: TRBJ2-7
clone size: .
D gene: .
CDR3 length: 13
CDR3 DNA: TGTGCCACCAGTGATGGACAGTTCTACGAGCAGTACTTC
CDR3 protein: CATSDGQFYEQYF

V gene: TRBV28
J gene: TRBJ2-1
clone size: .
D gene: TRBD2
CDR3 length: 16
CDR3 DNA: TGTGCCAGCAGTCCGAGCGGGGGGACCTCCTACAATGAGCAGTTCTTC
CDR3 protein: CASSPSGGTSYNEQFF

V gene: TRBV7-9
J gene: TRBJ2-2
clone size: .
D gene: TRBD2
CDR3 length: 15
CDR3 DNA: TGTGCCAGCAGCTCCAGCGGGGGCGCCACCGGGGAGCTGTTTTTT
CDR3 protein: CASSSSGGATGELFF

V gene: TRBV9
J gene: TRBJ2-2
clone size: .
D gene: .
CDR3 length: 14
CDR3 DNA: TGTGCCAGCAGCGTGGAGTTGTTGGCCGGGGAGCTGTTTTTT
CDR3 protein: CASSVELLAGELFF

V gene: TRBV25-1
J gene: TRBJ2-5
clone size: once
D gene: TRBD1
CDR3 length: 14
CDR3 DNA: TGTGCCAGCAGTGAGAAGGGGGCGAGGGAGACCCAGTACTTC
CDR3 protein: CASSEKGARETQYF

V gene: TRBV7-8
J gene: TRBJ1-5
clone size: .
D gene: TRBD1
CDR3 length: 18
CDR3 DNA: TGTGCCAGCAGCTTAGGGGGATGGACAGGCAATAGCAATCAGCCCCAGCATTTT
CDR3 protein: CASSLGGWTGNSNQPQHF

V gene: TRBV14
J gene: TRBJ2-1
clone size: .
D gene: .
CDR3 length: 15
CDR3 DNA: TGTGCCAGCAGCCGAAAGGGAGGACACTACAATGAGCAGTTCTTC
CDR3 protein: CASSRKGGHYNEQFF

V gene: TRBV19
J gene: TRBJ1-1
clone size: few
D gene: TRBD1
CDR3 length: 18
CDR3 DNA: TGTGCCAGTAGTATGGGGCCCCGACAGGGTGGTTCGAACACTGAAGCTTTCTTT
CDR3 protein: CASSMGPRQGGSNTEAFF

V gene: TRBV7-9
J gene: TRBJ1-2
clone size: .
D gene: TRBD1
CDR3 length: 16
CDR3 DNA: TGTGCCAGCAGCCCGGGCCGGGACAGACAGAACTATGGCTACACCTTC
CDR3 protein: CASSPGRDRQNYGYTF

V gene: TRBV4-1
J gene: TRBJ1-2
clone size: .
D gene: .
CDR3 length: 15
CDR3 DNA: TGCGCCAGCAGCCAAGTCGTGAGGAGGGCCTATGGCTACACCTTC
CDR3 protein: CASSQVVRRAYGYTF

V gene: TRBV24-1
J gene: TRBJ1-2
clone size: .
D gene: .
CDR3 length: 17
CDR3 DNA: TGTGCCACCAGTGATCACGGGTTGACTTTGGAGGAATATGGCTACACCTTC
CDR3 protein: CATSDHGLTLEEYGYTF

V gene: TRBV5-4
J gene: TRBJ2-1
clone size: few
D gene: TRBD2
CDR3 length: 15
CDR3 DNA: TGTGCCAGCAGCTCCCCCAGCGGGGGGGTCCATGAGCAGTTCTTC
CDR3 protein: CASSSPSGGVHEQFF

V gene: TRBV7-4
J gene: TRBJ1-1
clone size: .
D gene: TRBD1
CDR3 length: 12
CDR3 DNA: TGTGCCGCCACGGACAGGTACACTGAAGCTTTCTTT
CDR3 protein: CAATDRYTEAFF

V gene: TRBV11-3
J gene: TRBJ2-6
clone size: .
D gene: .
CDR3 length: 15
CDR3 DNA: TGTGCCAGCAGCTTACAGGGAACTGGGGCCAACGTCCTGACTTTC
CDR3 protein: CASSLQGTGANVLTF

V gene: TRBV28
J gene: TRBJ1-5
clone size: .
D gene: .
CDR3 length: 14
CDR3 DNA: TGTGCCAGCGATAGGACACCCTACAATCAGCCCCAGCATTTT
CDR3 protein: CASDRTPYNQPQHF

V gene: TRBV19
J gene: TRBJ1-1
clone size: few
D gene: .
CDR3 length: 12
CDR3 DNA: TGTGCCAGTAGTCCCGGTTTCACTGAAGCTTTCTTT
CDR3 protein: CASSPGFTEAFF

V gene: TRBV5-4
J gene: TRBJ2-1
clone size: once
D gene: TRBD2
CDR3 length: 16
CDR3 DNA: TGTGCCAGCAGCCCGGAGGCGGGAGCCGCTTACAATGAGCAGTTCTTC
CDR3 protein: CASSPEAGAAYNEQFF

V gene: TRBV5-4
J gene: TRBJ1-1
clone size: .
D gene: .
CDR3 length: 14
CDR3 DNA: TGTGCCAGCAGCCACGACAGGCTTTACACTGAAGCTTTCTTT
CDR3 protein: CASSHDRLYTEAFF

V gene: TRBV30
J gene: TRBJ1-1
clone size: .
D gene: .
CDR3 length: 14
CDR3 DNA: TGTGCCTGGAGTTGGGGGGGTTCGAACACTGAAGCTTTCTTT
CDR3 protein: CAWSWGGSNTEAFF

V gene: TRBV4-1
J gene: TRBJ1-2
clone size: once
D gene: .
CDR3 length: 14
CDR3 DNA: TGCGCCAGCAGCTCAAGTATCGGGGTCCAGGGCTACACCTTC
CDR3 protein: CASSSSIGVQGYTF

V gene: TRBV18
J gene: TRBJ2-7
clone size: once
D gene: TRBD2
CDR3 length: 15
CDR3 DNA: TGTGCCAGCTCACTATATCTAGCGGGAGGCGACGAGCAGTACTTC
CDR3 protein: CASSLYLAGGDEQYF

V gene: TRBV4-3
J gene: TRBJ1-3
clone size: .
D gene: .
CDR3 length: 16
CDR3 DNA: TGCGCCAGCAGCCAGTCGGGACACCTCTCTGGAAACACCATATATTTT
CDR3 protein: CASSQSGHLSGNTIYF

V gene: TRBV11-2
J gene: TRBJ2-1
clone size: .
D gene: .
CDR3 length: 14
CDR3 DNA: TGTGCCGTCGCGGGCCCTCCCTCCTACAATGAGCAGTTCTTC
CDR3 protein: CAVAGPPSYNEQFF

V gene: TRBV5-1
J gene: TRBJ2-5
clone size: .
D gene: .
CDR3 length: 15
CDR3 DNA: TGCGCCAGCAGCTTGGATGGCCGACAGGCGGAGACCCAGTACTTC
CDR3 protein: CASSLDGRQAETQYF

V gene: TRBV6-5
J gene: TRBJ2-7
clone size: once
D gene: .
CDR3 length: 13
CDR3 DNA: TGTGCCAGCAGTTGGACAGAAGACTACGAGCAGTACTTC
CDR3 protein: CASSWTEDYEQYF

V gene: TRBV18
J gene: TRBJ1-2
clone size: .
D gene: .
CDR3 length: 15
CDR3 DNA: TGTGCCAGCTCTCGAGAGACAGACTCTAACTATGGCTACACCTTC
CDR3 protein: CASSRETDSNYGYTF

V gene: TRBV5-1
J gene: TRBJ1-2
clone size: .
D gene: TRBD1
CDR3 length: 15
CDR3 DNA: TGCGCCAGCAGCCCCCACGGACAGGGGGCGTCTGGCTACACCTTC
CDR3 protein: CASSPHGQGASGYTF

V gene: TRBV19
J gene: TRBJ1-2
clone size: .
D gene: .
CDR3 length: 13
CDR3 DNA: TGTGCCAGTCGGCCTACCTTCCCGGAGGGCTACACCTTC
CDR3 protein: CASRPTFPEGYTF

V gene: TRBV3-1/TRBV3-2
J gene: TRBJ2-7
clone size: .
D gene: .
CDR3 length: 13
CDR3 DNA: TGTGCCAGCAGCCAAGGGGGGCTAACAAGGCAGTACTTC
CDR3 protein: CASSQGGLTRQYF

V gene: TRBV5-1
J gene: TRBJ2-2
clone size: once
D gene: TRBD1
CDR3 length: 15
CDR3 DNA: TGCGCCAGCAGTTCCGGGACAGCGAACACCGGGGAGCTGTTTTTT
CDR3 protein: CASSSGTANTGELFF

V gene: TRBV28
J gene: TRBJ1-1
clone size: .
D gene: .
CDR3 length: 12
CDR3 DNA: TGTGCCAGCAGTTTAGACAGGCGAACAGCTTTCTTT
CDR3 protein: CASSLDRRTAFF

V gene: TRBV2
J gene: TRBJ1-5
clone size: .
D gene: TRBD1
CDR3 length: 16
CDR3 DNA: TGTGCCAGCAGAGGACAGGGAACGGGAAGCAATCAGCCCCAGCATTTT
CDR3 protein: CASRGQGTGSNQPQHF

V gene: TRBV5-6
J gene: TRBJ2-7
clone size: .
D gene: TRBD2
CDR3 length: 15
CDR3 DNA: TGTGCCAGCAGCTTTGGACTAGCGGGAGGGGGTGAGCAGTACTTC
CDR3 protein: CASSFGLAGGGEQYF

V gene: TRBV28
J gene: TRBJ1-3
clone size: .
D gene: .
CDR3 length: 14
CDR3 DNA: TGTGCCAGCAGTCCCCAGTACGTCGGAAACACCATATATTTT
CDR3 protein: CASSPQYVGNTIYF

V gene: TRBV28
J gene: TRBJ2-3
clone size: few
D gene: .
CDR3 length: 15
CDR3 DNA: TGTGCCAGCAGTTTCGGTGGCGGAGCCACAGATACGCAGTATTTT
CDR3 protein: CASSFGGGATDTQYF

V gene: TRBV6-5
J gene: TRBJ2-5
clone size: few
D gene: .
CDR3 length: 13
CDR3 DNA: TGTGCCAGCAGCTGGGGAGAGCAAGAGACCCAGTACTTC
CDR3 protein: CASSWGEQETQYF

V gene: TRBV13
J gene: TRBJ2-1
clone size: .
D gene: TRBD2
CDR3 length: 15
CDR3 DNA: TGTGCCAGCAGCTTACCCTTCATTGCGGGGGGTGAGCAGTTCTTC
CDR3 protein: CASSLPFIAGGEQFF

V gene: TRBV28
J gene: TRBJ1-3
clone size: .
D gene: .
CDR3 length: 14
CDR3 DNA: TGTGCCAGCAGTTTGGGGACTGCCCGAAGGACCATATATTTT
CDR3 protein: CASSLGTARRTIYF

V gene: TRBV6-2/TRBV6-3
J gene: TRBJ1-1
clone size: .
D gene: .
CDR3 length: 16
CDR3 DNA: TGTGCCAGCAGTTTTTCGCCAGGGCGGGGGAACACTGAAGCTTTCTTT
CDR3 protein: CASSFSPGRGNTEAFF

V gene: TRBV5-4
J gene: TRBJ2-7
clone size: .
D gene: .
CDR3 length: 13
CDR3 DNA: TGTGCCAGCAGCTTCCTTGGACTAATCGAGCAGTACTTC
CDR3 protein: CASSFLGLIEQYF